This T cell receptor beta chain was identified during a study of identical twins (TCRdb year 2016). About the investigation overall: TCR alpha and beta repertoires from monozygotic twins, unrelated adults of various ages and cord blood were deep-sequenced to test whether fetal clonotypes persist. To rule out contamination, replicate twin experiments were performed at different times with different library preparation protocols.

The library was built by means of 5' RACE. TCRdb lists the instrument as Illumina HiSeq 2000. Template switching added a universal primer binding site, and the final cDNA carried a unique molecular identifier that allowed TCR cDNA molecules to be counted accurately. First-strand cDNA for TCR alpha and beta chains was synthesized from specific primers in the conserved constant-segment region. To control for contamination, every cDNA library was double barcoded, receiving both a SMART-Mk sample barcode and Illumina barcodes. TruSeq adapter sequences, together with Illumina sample barcodes, were added in two successive PCR steps. TCR alpha and beta cDNA libraries were sequenced on the Illumina HiSeq platform with custom primers. Processing in the source paper ran as follows. MiGEC was used to process raw reads and extract unique molecular identifiers, and MiXCR was used to find CDR3 positions. For each individual, recombination models were inferred using an EM algorithm with the repgenHMM and IGoR tools. The analysis of shared clonotypes was done with the tcR package in R, with sharing normalized by the product of cloneset sizes. To study raw recombination without the effects of thymic and clonal selection, out-of-frame nonproductive sequences were analyzed. TCRdb redid the processing of the public reads, applying fastp at Q25 and MiXCR, and retained in-frame beta chains. Each entry merges the rows of one CDR3 protein and shows their most common DNA and genes. The V and J calls were not made by the authors but by TCRdb's processing. This sample lists hundreds of thousands of distinct CDR3 sequences; 6% to 9% were detected once. 1.5% to 2.5% of the sample rests with the top ten.

Taken from the germline V gene, the CDR1 and CDR2 loops are MRHNA and SNTAGT. The CDR3, from cysteine to phenylalanine, totals 15 residues. Just CDR3 DNA is preserved here, 45 bases in frame from base 1. Trimming takes 0 bases off V and 9 bases off J; junction bases not matched to a gene: 7. Broader findings and caveats from the paper: Abundant cord blood beta clonotypes had fewer insertions, young adult naive repertoires showed a similar but weaker trend, and memory repertoires showed no such trend. In monozygotic twins, out-of-frame TCR alpha sharing was systematically underestimated by recombination models, although the models agreed with sharing between unrelated individuals. In beta out-of-frame sequences, excess twin sharing was weaker, because having fewer shared sequences lowered the signal-to-noise ratio. Zero-insertion analyses could be partly confounded by invariant T cells such as MAIT and iNKT, although diverse VJ usage argued against such confounding for most clonotypes. Out-of-frame TCR alpha sequences shared between twins showed an excess of low generation-probability sequences compared with coincidental sharing between unrelated individuals. Because the same donors could not be followed over many years, the conclusions relied on cross-sectional statistical analysis.

Every donor in the study was a healthy Caucasian. Three pairs of female monozygotic twins, all aged roughly 18 to 29 years, made up the twin cohort. Miltenyi CD45RO+ enrichment and human naive T-cell isolation kits were used to isolate memory (CD45RO+) and naive T cells from PBMC. To note about this clonotype: It lacks a known antigen. Base qualities are not at hand, and no much larger clone is one base apart.

The same sample was also used in a study of yellow fever vaccine responses in identical twins. As described in the second report: The authors reported that the T cell response to vaccination in identical twins appeared partly convergent and partly personalized. In identical twins, the study followed T cell clones that responded to the vaccine with precision.

Sample: memory (CD45RO+) T cells sorted from blood. In the paper's terms, the cell subset or site label means: CD45RO+ enriched T cells. The TCR originated in a woman between 18 and 29 years old in good health. The chain uses TRBV6-4 and TRBJ2-1, with TRBD2 identical over 8 junction bases. The nucleotide sequence is given as TGTGCCAGCAGTGACTCCCCGGGGGGGCCGGGTGAGCAGTTCTTC. Translated, this is CASSDSPGGPGEQFF.